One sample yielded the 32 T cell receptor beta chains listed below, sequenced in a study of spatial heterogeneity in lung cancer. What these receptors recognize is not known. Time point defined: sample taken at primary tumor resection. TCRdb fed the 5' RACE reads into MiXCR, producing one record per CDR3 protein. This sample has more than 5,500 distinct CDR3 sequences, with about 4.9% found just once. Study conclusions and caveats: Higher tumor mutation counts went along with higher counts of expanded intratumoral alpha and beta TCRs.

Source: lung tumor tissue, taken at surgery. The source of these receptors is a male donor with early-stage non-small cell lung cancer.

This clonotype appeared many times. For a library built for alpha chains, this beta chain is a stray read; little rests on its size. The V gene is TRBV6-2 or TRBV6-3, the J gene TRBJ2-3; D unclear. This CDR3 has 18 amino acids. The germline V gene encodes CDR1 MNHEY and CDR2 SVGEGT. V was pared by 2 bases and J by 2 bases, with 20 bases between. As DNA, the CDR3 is TGTGCCAGCAGTTACACCCGGGCGTGGGCGTGGAACACAGATACGCAGTATTTT. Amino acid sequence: CASSYTRAWAWNTDTQYF.

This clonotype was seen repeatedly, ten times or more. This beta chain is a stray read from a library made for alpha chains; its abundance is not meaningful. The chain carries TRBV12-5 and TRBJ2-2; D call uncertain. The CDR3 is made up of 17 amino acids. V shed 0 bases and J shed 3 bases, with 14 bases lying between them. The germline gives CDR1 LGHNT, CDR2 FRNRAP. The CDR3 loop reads CASGLVLEELDTGELFF. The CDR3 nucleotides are TGTGCTAGTGGTTTGGTACTTGAGGAGTTGGACACCGGGGAGCTGTTTTTT.

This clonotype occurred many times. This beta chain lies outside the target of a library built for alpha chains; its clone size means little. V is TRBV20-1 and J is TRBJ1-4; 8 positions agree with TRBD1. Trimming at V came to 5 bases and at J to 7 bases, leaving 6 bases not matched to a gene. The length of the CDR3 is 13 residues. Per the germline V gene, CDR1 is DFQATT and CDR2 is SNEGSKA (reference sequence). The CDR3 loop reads CSAVQGAFEKLFF. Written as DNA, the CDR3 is TGCAGTGCTGTTCAGGGGGCATTTGAAAAACTGTTTTTT.

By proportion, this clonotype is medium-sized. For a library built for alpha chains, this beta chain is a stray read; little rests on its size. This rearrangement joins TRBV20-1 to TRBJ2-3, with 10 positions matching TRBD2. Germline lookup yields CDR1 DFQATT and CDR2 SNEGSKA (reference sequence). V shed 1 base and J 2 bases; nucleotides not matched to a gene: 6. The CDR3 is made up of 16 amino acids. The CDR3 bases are TGCAGTGCTAGAGGGGGACTAGCGTATTTCACAGATACGCAGTATTTT. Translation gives CSARGGLAYFTDTQYF.

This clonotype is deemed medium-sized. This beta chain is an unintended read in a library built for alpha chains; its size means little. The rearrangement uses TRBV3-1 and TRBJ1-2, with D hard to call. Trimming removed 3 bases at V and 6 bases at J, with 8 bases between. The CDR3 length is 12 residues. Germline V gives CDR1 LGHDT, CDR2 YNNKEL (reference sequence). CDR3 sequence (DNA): TGTGCCAGCAGCCACCAGGATAATGGCTACACCTTC. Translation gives CASSHQDNGYTF.

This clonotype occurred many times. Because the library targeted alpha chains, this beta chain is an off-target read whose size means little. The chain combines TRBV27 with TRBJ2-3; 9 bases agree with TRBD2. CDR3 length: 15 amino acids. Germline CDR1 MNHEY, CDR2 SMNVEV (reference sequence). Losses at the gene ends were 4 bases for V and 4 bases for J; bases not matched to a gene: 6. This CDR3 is CASSWGTSKADTQYF. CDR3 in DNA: TGTGCCAGCAGTTGGGGGACTAGCAAGGCAGATACGCAGTATTTT.

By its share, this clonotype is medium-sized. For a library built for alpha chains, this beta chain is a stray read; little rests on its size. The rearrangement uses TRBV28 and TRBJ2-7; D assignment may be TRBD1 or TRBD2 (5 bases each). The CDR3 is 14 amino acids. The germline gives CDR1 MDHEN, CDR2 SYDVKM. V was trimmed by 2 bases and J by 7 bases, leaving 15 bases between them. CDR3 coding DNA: TGTGCCAGCAGTTTAGGGCCGGGACGGAGAGAGCAGTACTTC. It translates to CASSLGPGRREQYF. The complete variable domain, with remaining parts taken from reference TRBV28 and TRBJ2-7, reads DVKVTQSSRYLVKRTGEKVFLECVQDMDHENMFWYRQDPGLGLRLIYFSYDVKMKEKGDIPEGYSVSREKKERFSLILESASTNQTSMYLCASSLGPGRREQYFGPGTRLTVT.

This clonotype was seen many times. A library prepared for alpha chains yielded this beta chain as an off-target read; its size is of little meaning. The CDR3 bases are TGCGCCAGCAGCTTGGTAGGGGATACGCAGTATTTT. Translated: CASSLVGDTQYF. This chain connects TRBV5-1 to TRBJ2-3; D gene unclear. Per the germline V gene, CDR1 is SGHRS and CDR2 is YFSETQ. This CDR3 spans 12 amino acids. V shed 0 bases and J shed 6 bases, with 5 bases lying between them.

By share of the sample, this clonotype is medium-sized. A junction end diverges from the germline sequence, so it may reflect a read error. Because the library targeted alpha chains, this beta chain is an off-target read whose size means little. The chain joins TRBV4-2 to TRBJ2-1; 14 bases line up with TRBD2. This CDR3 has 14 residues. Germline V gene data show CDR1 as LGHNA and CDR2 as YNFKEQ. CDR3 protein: CASSQETSGRASIF. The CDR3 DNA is TGTGCCAGCAGCCAAGAGACTAGCGGGAGGGCCTCAATCTTC.

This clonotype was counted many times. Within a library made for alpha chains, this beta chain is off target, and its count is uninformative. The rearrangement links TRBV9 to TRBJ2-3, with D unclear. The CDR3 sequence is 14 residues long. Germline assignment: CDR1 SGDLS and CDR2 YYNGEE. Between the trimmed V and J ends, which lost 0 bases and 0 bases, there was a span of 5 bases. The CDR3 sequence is CASSVGTSTDTQYF. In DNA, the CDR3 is TGTGCCAGCAGCGTAGGCACTAGCACAGATACGCAGTATTTT.

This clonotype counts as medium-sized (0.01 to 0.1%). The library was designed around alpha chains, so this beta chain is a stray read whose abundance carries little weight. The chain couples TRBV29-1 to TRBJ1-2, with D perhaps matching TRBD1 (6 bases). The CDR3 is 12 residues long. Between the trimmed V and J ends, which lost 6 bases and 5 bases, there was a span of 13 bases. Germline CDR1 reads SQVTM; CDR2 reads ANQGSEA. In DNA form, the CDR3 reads TGCAGCGTACCATCGACAGGTTATGGCTACACCTTC. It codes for CSVPSTGYGYTF.

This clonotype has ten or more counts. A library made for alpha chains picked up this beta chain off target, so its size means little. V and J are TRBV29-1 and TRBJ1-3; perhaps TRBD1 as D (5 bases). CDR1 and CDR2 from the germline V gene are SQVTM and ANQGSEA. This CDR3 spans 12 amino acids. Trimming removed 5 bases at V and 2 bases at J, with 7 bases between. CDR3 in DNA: TGCAGCGTTTGGGGGGCTGGAAACACCATATATTTT. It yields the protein CSVWGAGNTIYF.

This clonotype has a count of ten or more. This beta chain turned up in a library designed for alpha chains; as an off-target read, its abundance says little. The CDR3 here is CASRLDSPYEQYF. The CDR3 nucleotides read TGTGCCAGCAGACTGGACAGCCCCTACGAGCAGTACTTC. The chain carries TRBV28 and TRBJ2-7, with D possibly TRBD1 on 6 matching bases. CDR1 is MDHEN, CDR2 SYDVKM, per germline. Trimming stripped 6 bases from V and 2 bases from J, with 11 bases between. This CDR3 contains 13 residues.

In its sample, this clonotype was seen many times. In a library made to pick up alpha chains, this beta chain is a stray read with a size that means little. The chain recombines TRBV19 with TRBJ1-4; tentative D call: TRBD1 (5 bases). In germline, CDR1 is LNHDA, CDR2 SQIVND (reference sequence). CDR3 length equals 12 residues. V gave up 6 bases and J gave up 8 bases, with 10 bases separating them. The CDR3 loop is CASSFREEKLFF. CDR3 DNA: TGTGCCAGTAGCTTCAGGGAAGAAAAACTGTTTTTT.

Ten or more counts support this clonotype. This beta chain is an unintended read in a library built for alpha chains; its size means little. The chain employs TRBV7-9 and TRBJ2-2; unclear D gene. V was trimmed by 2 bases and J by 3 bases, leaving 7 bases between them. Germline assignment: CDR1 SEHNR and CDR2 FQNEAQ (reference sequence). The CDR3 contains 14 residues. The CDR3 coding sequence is TGTGCCAGCAGCTTACCGGCCGACACCGGGGAGCTGTTTTTT. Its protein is CASSLPADTGELFF.

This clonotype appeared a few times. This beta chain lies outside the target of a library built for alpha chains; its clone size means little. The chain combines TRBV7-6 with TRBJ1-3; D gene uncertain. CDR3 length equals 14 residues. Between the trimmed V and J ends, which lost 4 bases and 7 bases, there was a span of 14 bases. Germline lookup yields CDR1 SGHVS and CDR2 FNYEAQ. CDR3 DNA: TGTGCCAGCAGCTCGCCAAGGGAGGCGAACACCATATATTTT. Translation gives CASSSPREANTIYF.

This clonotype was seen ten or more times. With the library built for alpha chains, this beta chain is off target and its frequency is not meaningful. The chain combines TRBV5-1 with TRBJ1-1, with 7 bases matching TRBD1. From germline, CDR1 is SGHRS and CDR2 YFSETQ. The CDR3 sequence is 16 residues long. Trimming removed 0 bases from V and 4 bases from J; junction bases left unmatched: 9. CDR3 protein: CASSLGTGFLGTEAFF. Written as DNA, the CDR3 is TGCGCCAGCAGCTTGGGGACAGGTTTTTTGGGCACTGAAGCTTTCTTT.

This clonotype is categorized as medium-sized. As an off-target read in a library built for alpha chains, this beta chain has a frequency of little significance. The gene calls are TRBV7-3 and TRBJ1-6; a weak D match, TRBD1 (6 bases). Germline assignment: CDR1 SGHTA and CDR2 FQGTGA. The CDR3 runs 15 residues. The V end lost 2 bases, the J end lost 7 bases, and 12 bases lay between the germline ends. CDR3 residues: CASSLLAGTNSPLHF. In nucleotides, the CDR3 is TGTGCCAGCAGCTTATTGGCAGGGACAAATTCACCCCTCCACTTT.

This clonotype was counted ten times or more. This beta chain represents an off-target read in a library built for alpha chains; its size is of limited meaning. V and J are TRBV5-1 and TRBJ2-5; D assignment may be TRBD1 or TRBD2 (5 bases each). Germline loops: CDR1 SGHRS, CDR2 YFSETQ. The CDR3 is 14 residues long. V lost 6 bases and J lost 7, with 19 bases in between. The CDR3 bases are TGCGCCAGCACCTCTGACGGGGCCGTTGGGACCCAGTACTTC. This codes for CASTSDGAVGTQYF. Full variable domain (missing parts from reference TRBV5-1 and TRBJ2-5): KAGVTQTPRYLIKTRGQQVTLSCSPISGHRSVSWYQQTPGQGLQFLFEYFSETQRNKGNFPGRFSGRQFSNSRSEMNVSTLELGDSALYLCASTSDGAVGTQYFGPGTRLLVL.

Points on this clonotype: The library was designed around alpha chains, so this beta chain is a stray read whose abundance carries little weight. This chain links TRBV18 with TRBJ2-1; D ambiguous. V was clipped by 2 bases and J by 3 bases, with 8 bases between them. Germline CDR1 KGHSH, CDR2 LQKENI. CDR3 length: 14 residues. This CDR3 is CASSPGKLYNEQFF. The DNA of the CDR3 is TGTGCCAGCTCACCAGGGAAGCTCTACAATGAGCAGTTCTTC.

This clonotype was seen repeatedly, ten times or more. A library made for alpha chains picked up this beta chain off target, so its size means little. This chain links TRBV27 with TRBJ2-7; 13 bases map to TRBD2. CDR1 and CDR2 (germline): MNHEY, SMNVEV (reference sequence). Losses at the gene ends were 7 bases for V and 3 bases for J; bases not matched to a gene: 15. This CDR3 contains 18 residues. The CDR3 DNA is TGTGCCAGCACGGGACCGGGACTAGCGGGATCGGCTCTCTACGAGCAGTACTTC. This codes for CASTGPGLAGSALYEQYF.

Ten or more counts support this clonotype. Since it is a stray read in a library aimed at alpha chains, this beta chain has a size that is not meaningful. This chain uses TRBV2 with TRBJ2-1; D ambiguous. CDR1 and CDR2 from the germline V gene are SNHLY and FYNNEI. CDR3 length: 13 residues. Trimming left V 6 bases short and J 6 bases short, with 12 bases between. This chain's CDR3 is CASSRWLGNEQFF. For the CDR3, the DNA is TGTGCCAGCAGCCGTTGGTTGGGCAATGAGCAGTTCTTC. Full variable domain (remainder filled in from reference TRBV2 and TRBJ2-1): EPEVTQTPSHQVTQMGQEVILRCVPISNHLYFYWYRQILGQKVEFLVSFYNNEISEKSEIFDDQFSVERPDGSNFTLKIRSTKLEDSAMYFCASSRWLGNEQFFGPGTRLTVL.

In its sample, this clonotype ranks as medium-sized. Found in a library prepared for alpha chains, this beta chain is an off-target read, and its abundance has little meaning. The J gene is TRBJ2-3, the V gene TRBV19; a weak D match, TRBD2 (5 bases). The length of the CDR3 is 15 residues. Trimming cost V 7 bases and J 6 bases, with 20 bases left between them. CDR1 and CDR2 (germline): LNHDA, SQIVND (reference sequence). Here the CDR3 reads CASIPRPGLWDTQYF. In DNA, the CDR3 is TGTGCCAGTATCCCGAGACCGGGGTTGTGGGATACGCAGTATTTT. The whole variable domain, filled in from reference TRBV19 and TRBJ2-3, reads DGGITQSPKYLFRKEGQNVTLSCEQNLNHDAMYWYRQDPGQGLRLIYYSQIVNDFQKGDIAEGYSVSREKKESFPLTVTSAQKNPTAFYLCASIPRPGLWDTQYFGPGTRLTVL.

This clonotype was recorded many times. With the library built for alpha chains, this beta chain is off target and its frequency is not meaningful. This CDR3 is CASSKHRQEATEAFF. The CDR3 DNA follows: TGTGCCAGCAGCAAACACAGGCAGGAGGCGACTGAAGCTTTCTTT. The chain uses TRBV4-2 and TRBJ1-1, with a possible D match to TRBD1 (5 bases). From germline, CDR1 is LGHNA and CDR2 YNFKEQ. The CDR3 extends over 15 amino acids. Trimming left V 5 bases short and J 5 bases short, with 18 bases between.

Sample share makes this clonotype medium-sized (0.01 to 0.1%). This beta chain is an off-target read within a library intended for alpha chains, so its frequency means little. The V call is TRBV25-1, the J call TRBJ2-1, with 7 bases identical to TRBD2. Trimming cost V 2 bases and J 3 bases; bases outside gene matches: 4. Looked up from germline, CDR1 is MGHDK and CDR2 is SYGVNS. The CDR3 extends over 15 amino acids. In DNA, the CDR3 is TGTGCCAGCAGTGAAGTGGGGGGGTTCTACAATGAGCAGTTCTTC. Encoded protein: CASSEVGGFYNEQFF.

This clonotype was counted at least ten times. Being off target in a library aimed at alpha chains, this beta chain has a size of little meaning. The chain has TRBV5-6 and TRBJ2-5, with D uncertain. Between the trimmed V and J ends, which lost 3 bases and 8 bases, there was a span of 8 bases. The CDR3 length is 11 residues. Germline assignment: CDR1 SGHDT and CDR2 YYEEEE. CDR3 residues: CASSSSGTQYF. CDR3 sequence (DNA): TGTGCCAGCAGCTCCTCCGGAACCCAGTACTTC.

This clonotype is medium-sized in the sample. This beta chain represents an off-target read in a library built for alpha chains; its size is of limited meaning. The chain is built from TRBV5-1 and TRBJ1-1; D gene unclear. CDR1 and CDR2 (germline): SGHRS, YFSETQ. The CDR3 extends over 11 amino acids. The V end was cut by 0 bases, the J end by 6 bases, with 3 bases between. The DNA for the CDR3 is TGCGCCAGCAGCTTGGGCCCTGAAGCTTTCTTT. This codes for CASSLGPEAFF.

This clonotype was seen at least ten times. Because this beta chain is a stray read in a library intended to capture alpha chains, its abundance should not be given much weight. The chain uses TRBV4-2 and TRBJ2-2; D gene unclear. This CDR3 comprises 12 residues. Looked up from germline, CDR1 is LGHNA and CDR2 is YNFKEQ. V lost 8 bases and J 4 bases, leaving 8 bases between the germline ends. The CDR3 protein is CASRRGTGELFF. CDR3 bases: TGTGCCAGCCGTCGAGGCACCGGGGAGCTGTTTTTT.

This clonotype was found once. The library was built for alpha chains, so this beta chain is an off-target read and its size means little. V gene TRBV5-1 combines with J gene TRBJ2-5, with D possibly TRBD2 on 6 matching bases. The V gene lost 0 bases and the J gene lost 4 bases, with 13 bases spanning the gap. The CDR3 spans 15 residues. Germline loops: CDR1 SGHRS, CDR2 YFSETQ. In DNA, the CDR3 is TGCGCCAGCAGCTTGGGCGAATGGGGACTAGAGACCCAGTACTTC. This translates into CASSLGEWGLETQYF. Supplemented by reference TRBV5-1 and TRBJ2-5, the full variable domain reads KAGVTQTPRYLIKTRGQQVTLSCSPISGHRSVSWYQQTPGQGLQFLFEYFSETQRNKGNFPGRFSGRQFSNSRSEMNVSTLELGDSALYLCASSLGEWGLETQYFGPGTRLLVL.

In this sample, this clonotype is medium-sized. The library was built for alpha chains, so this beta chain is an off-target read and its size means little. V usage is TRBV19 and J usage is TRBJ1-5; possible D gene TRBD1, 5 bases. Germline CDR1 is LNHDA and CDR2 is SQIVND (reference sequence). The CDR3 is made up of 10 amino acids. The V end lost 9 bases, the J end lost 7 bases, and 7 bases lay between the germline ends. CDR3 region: CASGGQPQHF. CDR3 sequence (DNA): TGTGCCAGCGGGGGACAGCCCCAGCATTTT.

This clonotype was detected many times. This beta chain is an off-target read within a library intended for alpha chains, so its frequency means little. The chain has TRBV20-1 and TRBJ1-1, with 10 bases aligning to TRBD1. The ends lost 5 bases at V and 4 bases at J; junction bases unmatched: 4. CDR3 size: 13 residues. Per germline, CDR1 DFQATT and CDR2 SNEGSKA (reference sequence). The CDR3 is CSAGTGVPTEAFF. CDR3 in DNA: TGCAGTGCTGGGACAGGGGTCCCCACTGAAGCTTTCTTT.

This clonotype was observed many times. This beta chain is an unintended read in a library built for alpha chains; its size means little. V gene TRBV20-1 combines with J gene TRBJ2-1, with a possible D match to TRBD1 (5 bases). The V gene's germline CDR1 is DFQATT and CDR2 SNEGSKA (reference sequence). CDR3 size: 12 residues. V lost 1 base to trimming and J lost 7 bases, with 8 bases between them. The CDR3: CSARGRVNEQFF. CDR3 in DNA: TGCAGTGCTAGAGGCAGGGTTAATGAGCAGTTCTTC.